What follows describes a single T cell receptor (beta chain). Its matching antigen is unknown. This sample is drawn from a study of cytomegalovirus exposure and HLA in healthy donors. Study-level results: What TCR beta sequences reportedly achieved was accurate prediction of HLA-A and HLA-B alleles in most subjects. The majority of CMV-associated TCR beta chains were reported as apparently HLA-restricted in a later analysis. Reports indicated that the classifier achieved high specificity and sensitivity in diagnosing cytomegalovirus status.

The PCR had 60 Vbeta and 13 Jbeta primers. The data were produced by immunoSEQ multiplex PCR, yet TCRdb's version contains in-frame clones alone and is incomplete. The sample records 150,000 to 250,000 clones, roughly 85% being singletons. V was cut by 0 bases and J by 8 bases, with 9 bases left in between. The CDR3 is made up of 14 amino acids. Germline V gene sequence: CDR1 SGDLS, CDR2 YYNGEE. The rearrangement links TRBV9 to TRBJ1-6; weak D call: TRBD1 (6 bases). The sample consisted of PBMCs. The source of this sequence is a woman younger than 45 in good health and CMV-seropositive. CDR3: CASSVDREYSPLHF. The CDR3, as DNA: TGTGCCAGCAGCGTAGACAGGGAGTATTCACCCCTCCACTTT.